These T cell receptor beta chains were read from a single sample in a study of blood T cells in healthy people across ages. TCRdb processed the 5' RACE reads anew with MiXCR; each CDR3 protein has one entry. This table has almost 550,000 distinct CDR3 sequences, 24% appearing once. In addition, the sample was reused for a study of T cells of mothers and their children.

Sample: blood. Source of these receptors: a boy under 18 in good health. CDR3s include the opening cysteine and the closing phenylalanine or tryptophan. A D gene is named only where the DNA matches it firmly. Rows may omit the clone size; those that give it use once, few, many or a size class.

>TRBD2|TRBJ2-1|TRBV20-1|-
CSPTHAGLAGVDEQFF
TGCAGCCCCACACACGCGGGACTAGCGGGAGTGGATGAGCAGTTCTTC
>-|TRBJ2-7|TRBV5-1|few
CASSYTGDYEQYF
TGCGCCAGCAGCTACACAGGAGACTACGAGCAGTACTTC
>TRBD1|TRBJ1-4|TRBV7-2|-
CASSPETGNEKLFF
TGTGCCAGCAGCCCAGAGACAGGGAATGAAAAACTGTTTTTT
>-|TRBJ2-1|TRBV12-5|-
CASGSGVNVNEQFF
TGTGCTAGTGGTTCCGGGGTGAATGTTAATGAGCAGTTCTTC
>TRBD2|TRBJ2-1|TRBV7-2|many
CASSLGVERGGLYNEQFF
TGTGCCAGCAGCTTAGGGGTGGAACGGGGGGGCCTCTACAATGAGCAGTTCTTC
>-|TRBJ2-5|TRBV30|few
CAWSESQPETQYF
TGTGCCTGGAGTGAGTCACAACCGGAGACCCAGTACTTC
>TRBD1|TRBJ2-5|TRBV7-2|few
CASSLSGQGWETQYF
TGTGCCAGCAGCTTATCGGGACAGGGGTGGGAGACCCAGTACTTC
>-|TRBJ2-1|TRBV6-2/TRBV6-3|few
CVSSYHLVARSIGNEQFF
TGTGTCAGCAGTTACCACTTAGTTGCCCGCTCGATCGGCAATGAGCAGTTCTTC
>TRBD1|TRBJ2-5|TRBV27|few
CASSLQGARWETQYF
TGTGCCAGCAGTTTACAGGGGGCGAGGTGGGAGACCCAGTACTTC
>-|TRBJ1-4|TRBV5-6|-
CASSLSAGFANEKLFF
TGTGCCAGCAGCTTGTCTGCCGGATTTGCTAATGAAAAACTGTTTTTT
>-|TRBJ2-6|TRBV10-3|few
CAILKRRLSGANVLTF
TGTGCCATCTTAAAAAGACGGCTTTCTGGGGCCAACGTCCTGACTTTC
>-|TRBJ1-2|TRBV6-5|-
CASKEIRDGLVGYTF
TGTGCCAGCAAAGAGATCCGGGACGGGCTAGTCGGCTACACCTTC
>TRBD1|TRBJ2-2|TRBV9|-
CASSVQDYGTGSAGELFF
TGTGCCAGCAGCGTACAAGATTACGGGACAGGGTCCGCCGGGGAGCTGTTTTTT
>-|TRBJ1-4|TRBV9|-
CASSVVPGEKLFF
TGTGCCAGCAGCGTAGTTCCGGGTGAAAAACTGTTTTTT
>-|TRBJ2-5|TRBV7-9|few
CASSPRRGDLQETQYF
TGTGCCAGCAGCCCTAGGAGAGGGGATCTCCAAGAGACCCAGTACTTC
>-|TRBJ2-3|TRBV6-6|-
CASSYQADTQYF
TGTGCCAGCAGTTACCAAGCAGATACGCAGTATTTT